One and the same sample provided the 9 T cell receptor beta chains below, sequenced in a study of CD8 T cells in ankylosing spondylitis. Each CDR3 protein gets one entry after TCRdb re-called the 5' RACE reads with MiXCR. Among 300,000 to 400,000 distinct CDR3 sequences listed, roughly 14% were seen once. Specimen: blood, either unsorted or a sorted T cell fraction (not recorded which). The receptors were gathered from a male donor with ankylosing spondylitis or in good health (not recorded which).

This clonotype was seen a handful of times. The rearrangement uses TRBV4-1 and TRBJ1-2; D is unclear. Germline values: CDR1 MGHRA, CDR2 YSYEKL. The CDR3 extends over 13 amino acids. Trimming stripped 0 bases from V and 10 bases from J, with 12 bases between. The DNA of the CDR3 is TGCGCCAGCAGCCAAGAAACCATCGGCCCCTACACCTTC. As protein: CASSQETIGPYTF.

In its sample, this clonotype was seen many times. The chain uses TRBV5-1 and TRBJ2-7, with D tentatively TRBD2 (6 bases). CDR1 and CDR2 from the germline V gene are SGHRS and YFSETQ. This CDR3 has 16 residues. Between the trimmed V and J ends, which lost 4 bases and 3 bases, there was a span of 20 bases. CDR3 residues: CASSDGGEPASYEQYF. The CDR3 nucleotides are TGCGCCAGCAGCGACGGGGGAGAACCCGCCAGCTACGAGCAGTACTTC. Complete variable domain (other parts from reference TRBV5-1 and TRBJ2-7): KAGVTQTPRYLIKTRGQQVTLSCSPISGHRSVSWYQQTPGQGLQFLFEYFSETQRNKGNFPGRFSGRQFSNSRSEMNVSTLELGDSALYLCASSDGGEPASYEQYFGPGTRLTVT.

CDR3 sequence (DNA): TGCAGTGCTCCCTCTCGGAGGCGGGGGGGCCGGACAGATACGCAGTATTTT. It specifies CSAPSRRRGGRTDTQYF. The genes are TRBV20-1 and TRBJ2-3; 9 bases line up with TRBD2. The CDR3 is made up of 17 amino acids. The ends lost 5 bases at V and 3 bases at J; junction bases unmatched: 15. Germline V gene data show CDR1 as DFQATT and CDR2 as SNEGSKA (reference sequence).

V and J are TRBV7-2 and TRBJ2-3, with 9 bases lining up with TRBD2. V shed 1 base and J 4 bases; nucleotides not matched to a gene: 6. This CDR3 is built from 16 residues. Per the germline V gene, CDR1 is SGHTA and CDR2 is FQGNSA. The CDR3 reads CASSLGGGAVADTQYF. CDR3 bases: TGTGCCAGCAGCTTAGGCGGGGGGGCTGTCGCAGATACGCAGTATTTT.

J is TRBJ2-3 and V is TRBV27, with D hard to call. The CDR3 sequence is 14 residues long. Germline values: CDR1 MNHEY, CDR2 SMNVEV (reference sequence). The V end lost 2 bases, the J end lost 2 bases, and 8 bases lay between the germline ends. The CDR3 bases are TGTGCCAGCAGTTTAGGTTGGGTCACAGATACGCAGTATTTT. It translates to CASSLGWVTDTQYF.

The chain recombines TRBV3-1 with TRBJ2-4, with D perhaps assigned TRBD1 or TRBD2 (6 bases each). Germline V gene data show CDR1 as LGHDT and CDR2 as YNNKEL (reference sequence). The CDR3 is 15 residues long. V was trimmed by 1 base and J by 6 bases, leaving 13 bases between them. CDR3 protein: CASSQGWGAGNIQYF. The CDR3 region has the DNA TGTGCCAGCAGCCAAGGGTGGGGGGCAGGAAACATTCAGTACTTC. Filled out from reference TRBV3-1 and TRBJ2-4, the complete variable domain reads DTAVSQTPKYLVTQMGNDKSIKCEQNLGHDTMYWYKQDSKKFLKIMFSYNNKELIINETVPNRFSPKSPDKAHLNLHINSLELGDSAVYFCASSQGWGAGNIQYFGAGTRLSVL.

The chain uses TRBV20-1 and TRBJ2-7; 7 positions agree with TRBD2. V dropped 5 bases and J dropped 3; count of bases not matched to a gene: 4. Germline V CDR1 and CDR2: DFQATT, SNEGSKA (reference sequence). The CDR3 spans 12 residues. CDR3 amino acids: CSAGGLDYEQYF. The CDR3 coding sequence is TGCAGTGCTGGCGGACTAGACTACGAGCAGTACTTC.

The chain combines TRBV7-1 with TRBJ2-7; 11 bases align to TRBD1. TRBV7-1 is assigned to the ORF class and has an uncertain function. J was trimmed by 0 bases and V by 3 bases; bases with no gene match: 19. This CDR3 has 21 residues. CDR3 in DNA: TGTGCCAGCAGCTCGCGTCGGGGAGGGGCAGGGACAGGGGGAGTCTCCTACGAGCAGTACTTC. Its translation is CASSSRRGGAGTGGVSYEQYF.

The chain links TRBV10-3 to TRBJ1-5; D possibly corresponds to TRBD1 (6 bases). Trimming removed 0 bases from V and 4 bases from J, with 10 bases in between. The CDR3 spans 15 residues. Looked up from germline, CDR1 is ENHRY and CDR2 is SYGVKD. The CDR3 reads CAISESDSKNQPQHF. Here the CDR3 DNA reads TGTGCCATCAGTGAGTCGGACAGCAAAAATCAGCCCCAGCATTTT.